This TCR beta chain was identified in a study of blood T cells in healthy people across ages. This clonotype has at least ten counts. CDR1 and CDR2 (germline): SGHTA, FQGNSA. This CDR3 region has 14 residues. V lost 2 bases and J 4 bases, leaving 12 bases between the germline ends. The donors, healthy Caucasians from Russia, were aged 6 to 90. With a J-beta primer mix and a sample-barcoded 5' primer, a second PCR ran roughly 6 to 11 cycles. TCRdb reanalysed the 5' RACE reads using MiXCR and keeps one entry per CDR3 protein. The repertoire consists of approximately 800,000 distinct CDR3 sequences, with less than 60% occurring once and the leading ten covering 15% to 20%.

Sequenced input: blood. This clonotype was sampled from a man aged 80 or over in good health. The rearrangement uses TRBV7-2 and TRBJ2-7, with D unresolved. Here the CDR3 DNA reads TGTGCCAGCAGCTTATTTGCGGCTGGATACGAGCAGTACTTC. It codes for CASSLFAAGYEQYF.